One sample yielded the 22 T cell receptor beta chains listed below, sequenced in a study of blood T cell repertoires in COVID-19. Sequenced by immunoSEQ multiplex PCR; TCRdb stores in-frame clones only, minus some. The sample has 75,000 to 95,000 clones, 90% seen once. Source material: peripheral blood. The receptors were sampled from a man aged 60-69 years with acute or convalescent COVID-19.

The DNA for the CDR3 is TGCAGCGTTGGAGGACTAGCGGGGGTGGGCTCCTACAATGAGCAGTTCTTC. It is translated as CSVGGLAGVGSYNEQFF. The chain employs TRBV29-1 and TRBJ2-1; 13 nucleotides align to TRBD2. This CDR3 is built from 17 residues. J gave up 0 bases and V 4 bases, and 6 bases lay outside the gene matches. In germline, CDR1 is SQVTM, CDR2 ANQGSEA.

The V gene is TRBV18, the J gene TRBJ2-2, with D perhaps TRBD1 (6 bases). The V and J ends lost 2 bases and 3 bases respectively, with 13 bases between them. The CDR3 runs to 16 residues. Germline values: CDR1 KGHSH, CDR2 LQKENI. The CDR3 region is CASSPLQGPDTGELFF. CDR3 in DNA: TGTGCCAGCTCACCATTACAGGGACCGGACACCGGGGAGCTGTTTTTT.

The genes are TRBV6-5 and TRBJ2-1; 7 nucleotides align to TRBD1. The CDR3 covers 14 residues. V dropped 4 bases and J dropped 6; count of bases not matched to a gene: 6. Germline-derived CDR1 and CDR2 are MNHEY and SVGAGI. Written as DNA, the CDR3 is TGTGCCAGCAGTTCGGGACAGAATATCAATGAGCAGTTCTTC. Protein: CASSSGQNINEQFF.

The CDR3 DNA reads as TGTGCCAGTAGTATTTTAGCGGGAGGGCGCTACGAGCAGTACTTC. Its translation is CASSILAGGRYEQYF. The chain joins TRBV19 to TRBJ2-7; 11 positions agree with TRBD2. V was clipped by 3 bases and J by 3 bases; unmatched bases: 4. This CDR3 contains 15 residues. Germline CDR1 and CDR2: LNHDA and SQIVND (reference sequence).

The chain couples TRBV4-3 to TRBJ2-7; 8 bases are a match to TRBD1. The germline gives CDR1 LGHNA, CDR2 YSLEER. The CDR3 is made up of 14 amino acids. V trimming: 4 bases; J trimming: 2 bases; junction bases outside the gene matches: 4. CDR3 protein: CASSLGTGPYEQYF. The CDR3 DNA sequence: TGCGCCAGCAGCCTCGGGACAGGTCCCTACGAGCAGTACTTC.

V is TRBV3-1 (or the pseudogene TRBV3-2) and J is TRBJ2-7, with a tentative D call TRBD2 (7 bases). The CDR3 spans 17 residues. Germline-derived CDR1 and CDR2 are LGHDT and YNNKEL (reference sequence). V gave up 4 bases and J gave up 7 bases, with 26 bases separating them. The CDR3 loop is CASSPEQGGVPTNEQYF. In DNA, the CDR3 is TGTGCCAGCAGCCCTGAACAGGGAGGGGTCCCTACGAATGAGCAGTACTTC.

The chain recombines TRBV6-5 with TRBJ2-1; D not certain. The CDR3 has 14 residues. Trimming removed 0 bases from V and 6 bases from J, with 9 bases in between. CDR1 and CDR2 from the germline V gene are MNHEY and SVGAGI. The CDR3 region has the DNA TGTGCCAGCAGTTACTCGTGGCAGATCAATGAGCAGTTCTTC. Translated: CASSYSWQINEQFF.

The chain joins TRBV19 to TRBJ2-1; 8 positions match TRBD2. CDR3 length equals 15 residues. CDR1 and CDR2 from the germline V gene are LNHDA and SQIVND (reference sequence). Trimming at V came to 10 bases and at J to 10 bases, leaving 18 bases not matched to a gene. As DNA, the CDR3 is TGTGCCACCGGGAGCGGGAGCACCGCGGCACAAGAGCAGTTCTTC. Amino acids: CATGSGSTAAQEQFF.

V and J are TRBV12-5 and TRBJ2-7; D possibly corresponds to TRBD2 (7 bases). The CDR3 contains 16 residues. CDR1 is LGHNT, CDR2 FRNRAP, per germline. The V end was cut by 4 bases, the J end by 1 base, with 17 bases between. This CDR3 reads CASGSRGGLDSYEQYF. In nucleotides, the CDR3 is TGTGCTAGTGGTTCGAGGGGGGGGTTAGATTCCTACGAGCAGTACTTC.

V and J are TRBV5-4 and TRBJ2-7, with 16 bases lining up with TRBD2. CDR3 length: 16 amino acids. The J segment lost 5 bases and the V segment lost 0 bases, leaving 2 bases of the junction unmatched. The germline gives CDR1 SGHNT, CDR2 YYREEE (reference sequence). CDR3 region: CASSLDGTSGRDEQYF. CDR3 DNA sequence: TGTGCCAGCAGCTTGGACGGGACTAGCGGGAGGGACGAGCAGTACTTC. Full variable domain (remainder filled in from reference TRBV5-4 and TRBJ2-7): ETGVTQSPTHLIKTRGQQVTLRCSSQSGHNTVSWYQQALGQGPQFIFQYYREEENGRGNFPPRFSGLQFPNYSSELNVNALELDDSALYLCASSLDGTSGRDEQYFGPGTRLTVT.

This clone was seen once. The chain is built from TRBV10-3 and TRBJ2-7; 9 positions agree with TRBD1. J gave up 6 bases and V 4 bases, and 13 bases lay outside the gene matches. CDR3 size: 16 residues. Germline CDR1 is ENHRY and CDR2 is SYGVKD. The CDR3 here is CAISGGGTGSNREQYF. The CDR3 DNA sequence: TGTGCCATCAGTGGGGGGGGGACAGGGAGCAATCGCGAGCAGTACTTC.

J is TRBJ1-6 and V is TRBV7-8; 7 bases line up with TRBD1. The CDR3 runs 15 residues. Germline assignment: CDR1 SGHVS and CDR2 FQNEAQ. Losses at the gene ends were 1 base for V and 12 bases for J; bases not matched to a gene: 9. The CDR3 nucleotides read TGTGCCAGCAGCTTAGATTTGGGACAGCTCCGACCCCTCCACTTT. Protein: CASSLDLGQLRPLHF.

This rearrangement joins TRBV19 to TRBJ2-3; D unclear. The CDR3 is made up of 13 amino acids. Per the germline V gene, CDR1 is LNHDA and CDR2 is SQIVND (reference sequence). Trimming shortened V by 10 bases and J by 6 bases, and 17 bases separated the two germline ends. This CDR3 is CATQATRGDTQYF. CDR3 nucleotide sequence: TGTGCCACCCAGGCGACCCGTGGGGATACGCAGTATTTT.

The gene calls are TRBV7-9 and TRBJ2-7; 9 bases fit TRBD1. The CDR3 is 16 amino acids. Germline values: CDR1 SEHNR, CDR2 FQNEAQ (reference sequence). V was pared by 0 bases and J by 6 bases, with 9 bases of the junction left unmatched. In nucleotides, the CDR3 is TGTGCCAGCAGCTTAGCTGTATGGACAGGGGACGGCGAGCAGTACTTC. This codes for CASSLAVWTGDGEQYF.

This clone was observed once. The chain uses TRBV19 and TRBJ2-5; the D is unclear. V lost 1 base, J lost 3 bases, and 6 bases lay in between. The CDR3 loop spans 13 amino acids. CDR1 is LNHDA and CDR2 is SQIVND in the germline V gene (reference sequence). The CDR3 reads CASSIGTEETQYF. The CDR3 DNA reads as TGTGCCAGTAGTATAGGCACAGAAGAGACCCAGTACTTC.

The table lists this clone with a count of one. One end of the junction does not line up with germline, which may come from a read error. The chain links TRBV2 to TRBJ2-7, with a weak D call TRBD2 (5 bases). Germline assignment: CDR1 SNHLY and CDR2 FYNNEI. The CDR3 is 15 residues long. CDR3 sequence: CASCEGAGSPYEQYF. CDR3 DNA: TGTGCCAGCTGTGAGGGCGCAGGTTCGCCTTACGAGCAGTACTTC.

The chain employs TRBV4-1 and TRBJ2-5; TRBD2 matches 9 bases. The CDR3 contains 18 residues. The germline CDR1 and CDR2 sequences are MGHRA and YSYEKL. The trim removed 1 base at V and 5 bases at J, leaving 14 bases unmatched. The CDR3 nucleotides are TGCGCCAGCAGCCAAGGCGCGACTAGCGGAGCCCCCGGGGAGACCCAGTACTTC. It translates to CASSQGATSGAPGETQYF.

CDR3 sequence reads: CASSIGGAVGQYF. The DNA of the CDR3 is TGTGCCAGTAGTATAGGGGGCGCAGTTGGGCAGTACTTC. The rearrangement uses TRBV19 and TRBJ2-7, with D maybe TRBD1 (5 bases). Trimming stripped 1 base from V and 9 bases from J, with 13 bases between. CDR3 size: 13 residues. Germline V gives CDR1 LNHDA, CDR2 SQIVND (reference sequence).

The rearrangement joins TRBV7-6 to TRBJ2-7; tentatively, D is TRBD1 (7 bases). Per germline, CDR1 SGHVS and CDR2 FNYEAQ. The CDR3 runs to 14 residues. Trimming shortened V by 1 base and J by 4 bases, and 11 bases separated the two germline ends. DNA for the CDR3: TGTGCCAGCAGCTTAGGTCAGGGGGGATACGAGCAGTACTTC. Protein product: CASSLGQGGYEQYF.

The rearrangement uses TRBV9 and TRBJ1-5; 7 nucleotides agree with TRBD1. Germline values: CDR1 SGDLS, CDR2 YYNGEE. V shed 0 bases and J 7 bases; nucleotides not matched to a gene: 16. CDR3 length: 18 residues. The CDR3 nucleotides are TGTGCCAGCAGCGTAGAACAGGGGATTCGGGGACGCCTGCAGCCCCAGCATTTT. It specifies CASSVEQGIRGRLQPQHF.

This sequence joins TRBV6-5 and TRBJ1-5, with 8 bases matching TRBD1. Trimming removed 5 bases from V and 6 bases from J; junction bases left unmatched: 6. Germline CDR1 and CDR2: MNHEY and SVGAGI. This CDR3 is built from 14 residues. The DNA for the CDR3 is TGTGCCAGCAGTCAAAGACAGGGGAGTCAGCCCCAGCATTTT. It is translated as CASSQRQGSQPQHF.

The rearrangement links TRBV3-1 (or the pseudogene TRBV3-2) to TRBJ2-7; 9 positions agree with TRBD1. The CDR3 spans 15 residues. Per the germline V gene, CDR1 is LGHDT and CDR2 is YNNKEL (reference sequence). Trimming took 3 bases from V and 2 from J; bases not matched to a gene: 5. The CDR3 region is CASSQEDRGAYEQYF. CDR3 coding DNA: TGTGCCAGCAGCCAGGAAGACAGGGGGGCCTACGAGCAGTACTTC.